These 9 T cell receptor beta chains share one sample of origin, sequenced in a study of cytomegalovirus exposure and HLA in healthy donors. PCR amplification relied on 60 Vbeta primers (plus 13 Jbeta primers). The data were produced by immunoSEQ multiplex PCR, yet TCRdb's version contains in-frame clones alone and is incomplete. The repertoire holds 99,000 or so clones, with about 12% as singletons. The source material was PBMCs. Every receptor here comes from a man aged 35 to 55 in good health and CMV-seropositive.

This clone has a handful of counts. The chain employs TRBV4-1 and TRBJ1-5; 7 bases align to TRBD1. The CDR3 has 13 residues. V lost 3 bases, J lost 6 bases, and 2 bases stayed unmatched. CDR1 MGHRA and CDR2 YSYEKL come from the germline V gene. CDR3 nucleotide sequence: TGCGCCAGCAGCCATACAGGGGTTCAGCCCCAGCATTTT. It encodes CASSHTGVQPQHF.

This clone was recorded a few times. The rearrangement uses TRBV19 and TRBJ2-7; 10 bases align to TRBD1. The V gene end was trimmed by 5 bases and the J gene end by 4 bases; junction bases not matched to a gene: 2. In germline, CDR1 is LNHDA, CDR2 SQIVND (reference sequence). CDR3 length equals 13 residues. Here the CDR3 reads CASSRQGAYEQYF. The CDR3 DNA sequence: TGTGCCAGTAGTCGACAGGGGGCATACGAGCAGTACTTC.

This clone was observed a handful of times. The chain joins TRBV11-2 to TRBJ2-5; D perhaps matches TRBD1 (6 bases). V lost 0 bases and J 5 bases, leaving 7 bases between the germline ends. The germline gives CDR1 SGHAT, CDR2 FQNNGV. There are 13 residues in the CDR3. CDR3 amino acids: CASSLERGETQYF. Here the CDR3 DNA reads TGTGCCAGCAGCTTAGAAAGGGGGGAGACCCAGTACTTC.

The chain links TRBV6-5 to TRBJ2-5; 10 bases are a match to TRBD1. The germline gives CDR1 MNHEY, CDR2 SVGAGI. The CDR3 has 14 residues. Losses at the gene ends were 7 bases for V and 6 bases for J; bases not matched to a gene: 8. The CDR3 DNA reads as TGTGCCAGCACCCCGGGGACAGGGGTTAAGACCCAGTACTTC. It encodes CASTPGTGVKTQYF.

The genes are TRBV5-4 and TRBJ2-2; 14 bases are shared with TRBD2. Germline assignment: CDR1 SGHNT and CDR2 YYREEE (reference sequence). The length of the CDR3 is 16 residues. Trimming took 2 bases from V and 4 from J; bases not matched to a gene: 1. The CDR3 loop reads CASSLGTSGSTGELFF. CDR3 bases: TGTGCCAGCAGCTTAGGGACTAGCGGGAGCACCGGGGAGCTGTTTTTT.

The chain couples TRBV7-8 to TRBJ1-5; D gene ambiguous. The CDR3 runs to 15 residues. Trimming took 3 bases from V and 0 from J, leaving 9 bases between them. Germline V lookup: CDR1 SGHVS, CDR2 FQNEAQ. CDR3 DNA: TGTGCCAGCAGCTTTTTCAGAAATAGCAATCAGCCCCAGCATTTT. Protein sequence: CASSFFRNSNQPQHF.

The chain employs TRBV11-2 and TRBJ1-1, with D possibly being TRBD1 (5 bases). This CDR3 region has 16 residues. The V end was cut by 6 bases, the J end by 0 bases, with 17 bases between. Germline CDR1 and CDR2: SGHAT and FQNNGV. CDR3 amino acids: CASSSKLGLLNTEAFF. The CDR3 region has the DNA TGTGCCAGCAGTTCCAAATTGGGGCTTCTGAACACTGAAGCTTTCTTT.

This chain links TRBV5-1 with TRBJ2-3; no firm D call. This CDR3 is built from 15 residues. V dropped 0 bases and J dropped 3 bases, with 11 bases sitting between them. Germline-derived CDR1 and CDR2 are SGHRS and YFSETQ. CDR3 DNA: TGCGCCAGCAGCTTGGCGCGAATAGTGACAGATACGCAGTATTTT. Protein: CASSLARIVTDTQYF.

This chain uses TRBV30 with TRBJ2-4; D is unresolved. Germline V lookup: CDR1 GTSNPN, CDR2 SVGIG (reference sequence). This CDR3 region has 15 residues. V was trimmed by 3 bases and J by 0 bases, leaving 12 bases between them. For the CDR3, the DNA is TGTGCCTGGAGCCGAGGTCAGCTAGCCAAAAACATTCAGTACTTC. Translation: CAWSRGQLAKNIQYF.